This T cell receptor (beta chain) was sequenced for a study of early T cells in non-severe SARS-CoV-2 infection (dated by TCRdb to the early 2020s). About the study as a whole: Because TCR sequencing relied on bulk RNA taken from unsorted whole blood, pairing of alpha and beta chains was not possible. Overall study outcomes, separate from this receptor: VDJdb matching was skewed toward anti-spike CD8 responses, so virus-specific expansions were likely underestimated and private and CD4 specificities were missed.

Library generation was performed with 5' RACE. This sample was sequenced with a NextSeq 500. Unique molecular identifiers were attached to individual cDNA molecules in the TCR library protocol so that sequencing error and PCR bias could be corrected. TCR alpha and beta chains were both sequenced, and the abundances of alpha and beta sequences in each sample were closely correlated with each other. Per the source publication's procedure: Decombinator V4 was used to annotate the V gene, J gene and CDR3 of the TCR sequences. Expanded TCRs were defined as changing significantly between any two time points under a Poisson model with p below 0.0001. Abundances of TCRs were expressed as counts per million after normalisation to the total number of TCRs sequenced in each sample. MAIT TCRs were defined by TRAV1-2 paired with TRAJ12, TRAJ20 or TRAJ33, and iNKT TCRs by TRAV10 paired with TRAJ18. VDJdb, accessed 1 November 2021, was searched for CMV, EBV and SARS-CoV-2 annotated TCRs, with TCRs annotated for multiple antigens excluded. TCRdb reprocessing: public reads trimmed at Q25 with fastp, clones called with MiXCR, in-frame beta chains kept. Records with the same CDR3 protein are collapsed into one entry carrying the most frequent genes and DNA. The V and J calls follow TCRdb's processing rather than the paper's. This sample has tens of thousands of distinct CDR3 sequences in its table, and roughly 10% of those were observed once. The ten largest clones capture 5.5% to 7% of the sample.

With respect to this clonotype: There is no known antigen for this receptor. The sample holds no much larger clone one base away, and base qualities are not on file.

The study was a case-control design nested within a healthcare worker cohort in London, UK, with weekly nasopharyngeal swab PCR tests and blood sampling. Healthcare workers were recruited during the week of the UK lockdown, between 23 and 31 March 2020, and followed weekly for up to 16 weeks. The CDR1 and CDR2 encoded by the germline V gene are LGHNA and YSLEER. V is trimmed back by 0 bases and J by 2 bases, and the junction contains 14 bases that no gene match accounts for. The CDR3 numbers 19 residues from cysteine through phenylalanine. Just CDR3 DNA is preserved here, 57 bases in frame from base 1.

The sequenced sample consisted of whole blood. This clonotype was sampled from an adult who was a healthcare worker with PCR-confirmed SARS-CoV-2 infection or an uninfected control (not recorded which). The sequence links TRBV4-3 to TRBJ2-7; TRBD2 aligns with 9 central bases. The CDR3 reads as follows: CASSQDLSGLAFGTYEQYF. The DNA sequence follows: TGCGCCAGCAGCCAAGATTTATCCGGACTAGCGTTCGGAACCTACGAGCAGTACTTC.